The TCR beta chain under discussion was sequenced for a study of OX40 agonist ivuxolimab in advanced cancers. Turning to the study itself: Previous treatment with anti-PD-1, anti-PD-L1 or anti-CTLA-4 therapy was allowed; about 40% had received some. Partial response was recorded in three patients: one hepatocellular carcinoma and two cutaneous melanoma cases.

CDR3 length: 14 amino acids. In germline, CDR1 is SGDLS, CDR2 YYNGEE. The V gene end was trimmed by 4 bases and the J gene end by 6 bases; junction bases not matched to a gene: 6. Profiled with immunoSEQ multiplex PCR; TCRdb holds only in-frame clones, not every one. The sample lists 55,000 to 75,000 clones, about 88% seen once, with approximately 1.1% in the top ten. This specimen was CD4+ or CD8+ T cells sorted from blood, taken in a trial of the OX40 agonist ivuxolimab. The sequence was collected from an adult with an advanced solid tumor such as melanoma, head and neck, liver or kidney cancer. The J gene is TRBJ2-7, the V gene TRBV9; 11 bases match TRBD2. The CDR3 protein is CASSPGTSGSEQYF. The CDR3, as DNA: TGTGCCAGCAGCCCTGGGACTAGCGGTAGCGAGCAGTACTTC.